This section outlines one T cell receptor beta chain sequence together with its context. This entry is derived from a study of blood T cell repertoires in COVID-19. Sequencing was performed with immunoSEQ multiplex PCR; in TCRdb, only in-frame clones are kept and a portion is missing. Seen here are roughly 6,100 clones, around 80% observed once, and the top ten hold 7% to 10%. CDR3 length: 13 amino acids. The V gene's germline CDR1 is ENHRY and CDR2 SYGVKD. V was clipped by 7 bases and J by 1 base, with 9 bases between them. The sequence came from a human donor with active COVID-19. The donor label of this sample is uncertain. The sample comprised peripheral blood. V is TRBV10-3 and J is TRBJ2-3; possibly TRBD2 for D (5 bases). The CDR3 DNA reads TGTGCCATCATGAGGCGGGGCACAGATACGCAGTATTTT. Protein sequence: CAIMRRGTDTQYF.